The 10 T cell receptor beta chains listed next were all sequenced from one sample in a study of blood T cell repertoires in COVID-19. Profiling relied on immunoSEQ multiplex PCR, and the TCRdb table lists in-frame clones only, not all of them. The sample lists roughly 32,000 clones; about 90% were seen once. The sequenced sample consisted of peripheral blood. Receptors were obtained from a man in his forties or fifties with active or convalescent COVID-19.

V gene TRBV27 combines with J gene TRBJ2-2, with D possibly matching TRBD1 (6 bases). This CDR3 region has 17 residues. With 1 base removed from V and 5 bases from J, the gap between germline ends came to 17 bases. In germline, CDR1 is MNHEY, CDR2 SMNVEV (reference sequence). CDR3 protein: CASSLYWGQILTGELFF. The CDR3 DNA reads as TGTGCCAGCAGTTTATATTGGGGGCAGATACTGACCGGGGAGCTGTTTTTT.

V gene TRBV11-2 combines with J gene TRBJ1-3; 7 nucleotides line up with TRBD1. Germline CDR1 reads SGHAT; CDR2 reads FQNNGV. CDR3 size: 17 residues. The junction had 10 bases not matched to a gene; V was cut back by 5 bases and J by 0 bases. CDR3 coding DNA: TGTGCCAGCAGCGTAGGACAGGAAACACTCTCTGGAAACACCATATATTTT. This codes for CASSVGQETLSGNTIYF.

V is TRBV18 and J is TRBJ2-2; TRBD2 matches 7 bases. The CDR3 is made up of 16 amino acids. Germline trimming cut 0 bases from V and 6 bases from J; bases unmatched to any gene: 7. Germline CDR1 reads KGHSH; CDR2 reads LQKENI. The CDR3 loop is CASSPPSAGVAGELFF. CDR3 DNA sequence: TGTGCCAGCTCACCACCCTCTGCGGGAGTGGCCGGGGAGCTGTTTTTT.

This chain uses TRBV7-9 with TRBJ1-2, with D perhaps TRBD1 (6 bases). The CDR3 length is 13 residues. Germline V gene lookup returns CDR1 SEHNR and CDR2 FQNEAQ (reference sequence). V was trimmed by 5 bases and J by 2 bases, leaving 9 bases between them. This chain's CDR3 is CASSIRGNYGYTF. The CDR3 region has the DNA TGTGCCAGCAGCATCAGGGGAAACTATGGCTACACCTTC.

The chain links TRBV18 to TRBJ1-4; D call uncertain. Germline-derived CDR1 and CDR2 are KGHSH and LQKENI. Trimming shortened V by 2 bases and J by 0 bases, and 10 bases separated the two germline ends. The CDR3 loop spans 16 amino acids. The CDR3 DNA reads as TGTGCCAGCTCACCAGCTGACATCCCAACTAATGAAAAACTGTTTTTT. This translates into CASSPADIPTNEKLFF.

Comment on this clone: Since a much larger clone is just one base distant, this may be a read error. The same CDR3 is also encoded by other DNA sequences in this sample. The chain links TRBV28 to TRBJ1-5; D ambiguous. This CDR3 spans 15 amino acids. Germline CDR1 and CDR2: MDHEN and SYDVKM. The ends were cut back, 3 bases at V and 0 bases at J, with 9 bases in the middle. The CDR3 loop is CASSLPGDSNQPQHF. Here the CDR3 DNA reads TGTGCCAGCAGTTTGCCCGGGGATAGCAATCAGCCCCAGCATTTT.

The CDR3 reads CSARRGTNEKLFF. The CDR3, as DNA: TGCAGCGCCAGGCGGGGTACTAATGAAAAACTGTTTTTT. The chain has TRBV29-1 and TRBJ1-4; no reliable D call. V lost 7 bases, J lost 2 bases, and 11 bases lay in between. The germline V gene encodes CDR1 SQVTM and CDR2 ANQGSEA. This CDR3 is 13 amino acids long.

The chain is built from TRBV28 and TRBJ2-7; TRBD1 matches at 8 bases. Germline CDR1 MDHEN, CDR2 SYDVKM. This CDR3 has 16 residues. Losses at the gene ends were 7 bases for V and 2 bases for J; bases not matched to a gene: 13. The CDR3 DNA sequence: TGTGCCAGCAACGGACAGGGCCTTTTTTTTACCTACGAGCAGTACTTC. Translated: CASNGQGLFFTYEQYF. Looking up the rest from reference TRBV28 and TRBJ2-7 gives the full variable domain: DVKVTQSSRYLVKRTGEKVFLECVQDMDHENMFWYRQDPGLGLRLIYFSYDVKMKEKGDIPEGYSVSREKKERFSLILESASTNQTSMYLCASNGQGLFFTYEQYFGPGTRLTVT.

The rearrangement links TRBV6-5 to TRBJ2-5; D uncertain. The CDR3 sequence is 13 residues long. Germline lookup yields CDR1 MNHEY and CDR2 SVGAGI. Trimming left V 8 bases short and J 4 bases short, with 14 bases between. CDR3 amino acids: CASPKVQSETQYF. In nucleotides, the CDR3 is TGTGCCAGCCCGAAGGTACAGTCAGAGACCCAGTACTTC.

This chain joins TRBV11-3 and TRBJ2-1; TRBD2 might be the D (6 bases). CDR1 and CDR2 (germline): SGHNT, YENEEA. Trimming stripped 5 bases from V and 8 bases from J, with 13 bases between. The CDR3 runs to 13 residues. The chain's CDR3 is CASSPPGSYEQFF. CDR3 nucleotides: TGTGCCAGCAGCCCCCCCGGGAGCTATGAGCAGTTCTTC.